The sample holds a few counts of the clone carrying this T cell receptor beta chain. Its matching antigen is unknown. V was clipped by 0 bases and J by 10 bases; unmatched bases: 14. Germline CDR1 LNHNV, CDR2 YYDKDF (reference sequence). CDR3 length: 18 residues. These data belong to a study of T-cell reconstitution after alpha-beta-depleted transplantation in children. Study-wide findings and caveats: Newly produced T cells mostly accounted for T-cell counts and diversity one year post-transplant. Day-60 TCRbeta diversity that was high in some patients was derived from surviving recipient T cells and thymic progenitors. Alpha-beta T cells about two months after transplant reportedly derived from several hundred expanded graft clones.

Preparation of the TCRbeta library used unique molecular identifiers. TCRdb analysed the PCR reads with MiXCR anew, one entry per CDR3 protein. The sample lists about 440,000 distinct CDR3 sequences; around two fifths were seen once. The source material was PBMCs, sampled before TCRalphabeta/CD19-depleted stem cell transplant. This TCR derives from a girl aged 2-10 years with aplastic anemia, due to receive a stem cell transplant. The chain employs TRBV15 and TRBJ1-6; 8 bases match TRBD1. CDR3 residues: CATSRDRVRGQLGSPLHF. The CDR3 region has the DNA TGTGCCACCAGCAGAGATAGGGTCAGGGGGCAATTGGGATCACCCCTCCACTTT.